The 2 T cell receptor beta chains reported below all come from one sample, sequenced in a study of blood T cell repertoires in COVID-19. Produced via immunoSEQ multiplex PCR; TCRdb's table is partial and in-frame only. The table includes over 95,000 clones, approximately 91% detected once. The sample was peripheral blood. The receptors were gathered from a woman in her 70s who had recovered from COVID-19.

The chain is built from TRBV30 and TRBJ2-7; perhaps TRBD1 as D (5 bases). This CDR3 contains 13 residues. Trimming took 1 base from V and 3 from J, leaving 10 bases between them. Germline values: CDR1 GTSNPN, CDR2 SVGIG (reference sequence). CDR3 region: CAWSDGQGYEQYF. The CDR3 DNA follows: TGTGCCTGGAGTGACGGGCAGGGCTACGAGCAGTACTTC. The variable domain in full, with the rest retrieved from reference TRBV30 and TRBJ2-7, is SQTIHQWPATLVQPVGSPLSLECTVEGTSNPNLYWYRQAAGRGLQLLFYSVGIGQISSEVPQNLSASRPQDRQFILSSKKLLLSDSGFYLCAWSDGQGYEQYFGPGTRLTVT.

The chain uses TRBV14 and TRBJ1-6; D uncertain. The germline V gene has CDR1 SGHDN and CDR2 FVKESK. The V and J ends lost 3 bases and 7 bases respectively, with 4 bases between them. The length of the CDR3 is 12 residues. CDR3 in DNA: TGTGCCAGCAGCCAGGCAAATTCACCCCTCCACTTT. It specifies CASSQANSPLHF.